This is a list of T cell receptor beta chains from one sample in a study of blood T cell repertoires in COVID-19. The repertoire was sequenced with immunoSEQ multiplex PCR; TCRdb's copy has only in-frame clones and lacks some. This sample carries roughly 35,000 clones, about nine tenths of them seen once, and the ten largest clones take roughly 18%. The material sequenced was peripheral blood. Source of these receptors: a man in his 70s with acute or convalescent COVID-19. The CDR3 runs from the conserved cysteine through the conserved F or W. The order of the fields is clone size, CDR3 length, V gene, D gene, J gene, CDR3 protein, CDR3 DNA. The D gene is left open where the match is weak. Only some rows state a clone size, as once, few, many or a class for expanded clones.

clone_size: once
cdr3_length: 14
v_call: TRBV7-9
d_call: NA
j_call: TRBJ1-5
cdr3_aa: CATQEGDKNQPQHF
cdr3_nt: TGTGCCACCCAAGAGGGGGACAAAAATCAGCCCCAGCATTTT

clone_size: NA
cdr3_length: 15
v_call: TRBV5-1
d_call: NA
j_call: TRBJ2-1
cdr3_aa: CASSLGPGEYNEQFF
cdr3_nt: TGCGCCAGCAGCTTGGGGCCAGGGGAGTACAATGAGCAGTTCTTC

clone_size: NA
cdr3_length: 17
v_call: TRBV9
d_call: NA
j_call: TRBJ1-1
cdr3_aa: CASSVEPGGALNTEAFF
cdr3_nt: TGTGCCAGCAGCGTAGAACCTGGGGGGGCACTGAACACTGAAGCTTTCTTT

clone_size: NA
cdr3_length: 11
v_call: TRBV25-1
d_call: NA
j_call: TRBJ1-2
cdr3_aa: CATLVFYGYTF
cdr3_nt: TGTGCCACCCTCGTTTTCTATGGCTACACCTTC

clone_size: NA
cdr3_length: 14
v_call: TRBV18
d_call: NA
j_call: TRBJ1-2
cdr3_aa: CASSPQDTNYGYTF
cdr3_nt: TGTGCCAGCTCACCACAAGATACAAACTATGGCTACACCTTC

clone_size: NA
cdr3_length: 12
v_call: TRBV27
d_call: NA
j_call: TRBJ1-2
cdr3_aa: CASSSTNYGYTF
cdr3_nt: TGTGCCAGCAGTTCAACTAACTATGGCTACACCTTC

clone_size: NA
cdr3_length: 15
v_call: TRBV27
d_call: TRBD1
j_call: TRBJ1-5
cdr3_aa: CASSAGGLRNQPQHF
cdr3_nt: TGTGCCAGCAGTGCAGGGGGCCTTCGCAATCAGCCCCAGCATTTT

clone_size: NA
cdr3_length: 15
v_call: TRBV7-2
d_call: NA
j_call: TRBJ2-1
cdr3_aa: CASSSDSGTYNEQFF
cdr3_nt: TGTGCCAGCAGCTCGGATAGCGGCACCTACAATGAGCAGTTCTTC

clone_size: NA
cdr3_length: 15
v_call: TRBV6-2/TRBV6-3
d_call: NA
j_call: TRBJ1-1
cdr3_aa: CASSYILYGNTEAFF
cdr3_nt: TGTGCCAGCAGTTACATTTTGTACGGGAACACTGAAGCTTTCTTT

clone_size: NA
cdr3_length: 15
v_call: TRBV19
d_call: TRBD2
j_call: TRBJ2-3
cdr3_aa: CASSRLAVSTDTQYF
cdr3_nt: TGTGCCAGTAGCAGACTAGCGGTTAGCACAGATACGCAGTATTTT

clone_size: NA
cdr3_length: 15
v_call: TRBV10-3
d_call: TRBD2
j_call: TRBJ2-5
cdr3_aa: CAISDGTSGSETQYF
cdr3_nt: TGTGCCATCAGTGATGGGACTAGCGGGAGTGAGACCCAGTACTTC

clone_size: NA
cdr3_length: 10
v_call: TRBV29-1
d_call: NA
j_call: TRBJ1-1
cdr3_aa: CSAVVTEAFF
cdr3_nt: TGCAGCGCCGTCGTTACTGAAGCTTTCTTT

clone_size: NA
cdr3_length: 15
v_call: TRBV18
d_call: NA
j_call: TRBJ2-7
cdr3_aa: CASSPQSSGRYEQYF
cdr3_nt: TGTGCCAGCTCACCACAGTCTTCAGGGCGATACGAGCAGTACTTC

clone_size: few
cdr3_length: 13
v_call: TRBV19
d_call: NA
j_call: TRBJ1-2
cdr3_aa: CASSEDKSYGYTF
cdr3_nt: TGTGCCAGTAGTGAGGACAAAAGCTATGGCTACACCTTC

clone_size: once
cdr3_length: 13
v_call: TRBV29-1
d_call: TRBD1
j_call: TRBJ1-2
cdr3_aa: CSVWGQGAGGYTF
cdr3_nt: TGCAGCGTGTGGGGACAGGGGGCTGGGGGCTACACCTTC

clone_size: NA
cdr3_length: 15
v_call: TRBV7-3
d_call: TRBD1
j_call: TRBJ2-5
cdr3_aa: CASSSQTGWEETQYF
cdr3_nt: TGTGCCAGCAGCTCCCAGACAGGGTGGGAGGAGACCCAGTACTTC

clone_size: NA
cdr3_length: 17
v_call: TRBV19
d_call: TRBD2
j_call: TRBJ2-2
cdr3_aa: CASSRTSGMGNTGELFF
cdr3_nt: TGTGCCAGTAGTAGGACTAGCGGGATGGGGAACACCGGGGAGCTGTTTTTT

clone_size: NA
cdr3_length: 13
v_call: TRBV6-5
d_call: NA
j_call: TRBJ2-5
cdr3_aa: CASSYSAGETQYF
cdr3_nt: TGTGCCAGCAGTTACTCGGCGGGGGAGACCCAGTACTTC

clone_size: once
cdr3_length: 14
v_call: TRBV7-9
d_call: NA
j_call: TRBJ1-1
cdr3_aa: CASSSLQGNTEAFF
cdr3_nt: TGTGCCAGCAGCTCGCTACAGGGGAACACTGAAGCTTTCTTT

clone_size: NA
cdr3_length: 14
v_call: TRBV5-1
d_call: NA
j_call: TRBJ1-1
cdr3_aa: CASSPNRANTEAFF
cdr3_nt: TGCGCCAGCAGTCCAAACAGGGCGAACACTGAAGCTTTCTTT

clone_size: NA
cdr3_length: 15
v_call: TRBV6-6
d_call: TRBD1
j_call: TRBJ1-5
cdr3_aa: CASSLDRDERQPQHF
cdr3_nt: TGTGCCAGCAGTCTGGACAGGGACGAAAGACAGCCCCAGCATTTT

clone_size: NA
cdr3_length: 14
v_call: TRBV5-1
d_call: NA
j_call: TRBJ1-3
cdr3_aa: CASSPQGSGNTIYF
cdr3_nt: TGCGCCAGCAGCCCGCAGGGGTCCGGAAACACCATATATTTT

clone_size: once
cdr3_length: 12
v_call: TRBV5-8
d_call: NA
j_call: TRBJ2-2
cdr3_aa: CASGGNTGELFF
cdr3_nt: TGTGCCAGCGGCGGGAACACCGGGGAGCTGTTTTTT

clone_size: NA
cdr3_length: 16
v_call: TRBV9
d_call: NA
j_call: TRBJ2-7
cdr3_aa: CASSAERGIETYEQYF
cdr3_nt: TGTGCCAGCAGCGCCGAGCGCGGGATCGAGACCTACGAGCAGTACTTC

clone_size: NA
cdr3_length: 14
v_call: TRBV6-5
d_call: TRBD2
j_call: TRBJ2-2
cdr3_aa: CASSTSGRPGELFF
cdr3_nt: TGTGCCAGCAGTACTAGCGGGAGGCCCGGGGAGCTGTTTTTT

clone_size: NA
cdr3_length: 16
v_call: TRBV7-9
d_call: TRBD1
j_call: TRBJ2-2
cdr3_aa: CASSSRGQTNTGELFF
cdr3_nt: TGTGCCAGCAGCTCCCGGGGACAGACCAACACCGGGGAGCTGTTTTTT

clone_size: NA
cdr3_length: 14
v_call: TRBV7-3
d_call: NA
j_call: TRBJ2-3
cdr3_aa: CASSQQGIGDTQYF
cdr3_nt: TGTGCCAGCAGTCAACAGGGAATTGGAGATACGCAGTATTTT

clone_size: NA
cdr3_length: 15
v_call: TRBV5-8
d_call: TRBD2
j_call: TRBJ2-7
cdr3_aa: CASSLAAGVSYEQYF
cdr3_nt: TGTGCCAGCAGCTTGGCCGCGGGGGTCTCCTACGAGCAGTACTTC

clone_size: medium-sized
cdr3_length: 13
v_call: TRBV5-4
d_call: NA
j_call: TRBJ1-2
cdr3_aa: CASSSGQFYGYTF
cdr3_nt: TGTGCCAGCAGCTCAGGACAGTTCTATGGCTACACCTTC

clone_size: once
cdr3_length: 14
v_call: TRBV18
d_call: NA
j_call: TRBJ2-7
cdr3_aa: CASSPRQDRGEQYF
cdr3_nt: TGTGCCAGCTCACCAAGACAGGACCGGGGCGAGCAGTACTTC

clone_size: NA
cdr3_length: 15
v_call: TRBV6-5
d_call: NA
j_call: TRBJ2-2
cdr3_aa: CASSYVSGSTGELFF
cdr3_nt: TGTGCCAGCAGTTACGTCTCAGGGTCCACCGGGGAGCTGTTTTTT

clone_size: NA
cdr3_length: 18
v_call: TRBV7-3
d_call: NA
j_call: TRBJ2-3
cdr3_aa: CASSLNLGGGSHTDTQYF
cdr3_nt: TGTGCCAGCAGCTTAAATCTGGGGGGCGGGAGCCACACAGATACGCAGTATTTT

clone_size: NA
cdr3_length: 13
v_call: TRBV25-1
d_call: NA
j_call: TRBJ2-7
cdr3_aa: CASSEIHNYEQYF
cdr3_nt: TGTGCCAGCAGTGAGATCCACAACTACGAGCAGTACTTC

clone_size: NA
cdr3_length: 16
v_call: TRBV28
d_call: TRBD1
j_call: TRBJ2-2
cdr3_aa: CASSLPGQGNTGELFF
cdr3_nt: TGTGCCAGCAGTTTGCCGGGACAGGGGAACACCGGGGAGCTGTTTTTT

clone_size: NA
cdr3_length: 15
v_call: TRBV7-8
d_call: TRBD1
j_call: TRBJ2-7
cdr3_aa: CASSTGTGNVYEQYF
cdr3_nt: TGTGCCAGCAGCACCGGGACAGGGAATGTTTACGAGCAGTACTTC

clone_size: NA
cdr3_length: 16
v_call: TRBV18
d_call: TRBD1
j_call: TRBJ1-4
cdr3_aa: CASSPLVGTGDEKLFF
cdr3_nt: TGTGCCAGCTCACCACTCGTTGGGACAGGGGATGAAAAACTGTTTTTT

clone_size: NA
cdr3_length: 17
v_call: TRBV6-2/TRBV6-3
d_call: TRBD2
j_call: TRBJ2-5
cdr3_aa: CASSYSVFTSGKETQYF
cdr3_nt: TGTGCCAGCAGTTACTCTGTCTTCACTAGCGGTAAAGAGACCCAGTACTTC

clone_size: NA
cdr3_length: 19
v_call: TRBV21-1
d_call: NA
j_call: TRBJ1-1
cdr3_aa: CASSKNFEGQGARRTEAFF
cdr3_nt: TGTGCCAGCAGCAAAAATTTTGAGGGACAGGGGGCGCGAAGGACTGAAGCTTTCTTT